Below, 10 T cell receptor beta chains from the same sample are listed, as sequenced in a study of blood T cell repertoires in COVID-19. This table comes from immunoSEQ multiplex PCR, and its TCRdb copy is limited to in-frame clones, with some not included. This sample has about 91,000 clones, with 88% found just once. The specimen was peripheral blood. The receptors were sampled from a woman of 80 years or more with active COVID-19.

The V and J genes are TRBV6-2 or TRBV6-3 and TRBJ2-7, with TRBD1 matching over 8 bases. Looked up from germline, CDR1 is MNHEY and CDR2 is SVGEGT. The CDR3 sequence is 13 residues long. With 2 bases clipped from V and 9 bases from J, the junction kept 6 bases outside the gene matches. The CDR3 loop is CASSYGQGRVQYF. Written as DNA, the CDR3 is TGTGCCAGCAGTTACGGACAGGGACGGGTGCAGTACTTC.

The CDR3 protein is CASSQAGISTDTQYF. CDR3 in DNA: TGTGCCAGCTCACAGGCAGGGATTAGCACAGATACGCAGTATTTT. V is TRBV18 and J is TRBJ2-3; maybe TRBD1 (5 bases). In germline, CDR1 is KGHSH, CDR2 LQKENI. V was clipped by 4 bases and J by 0 bases, with 11 bases between them. The CDR3 has 15 residues. Full variable domain (outside the CDR3, taken from reference TRBV18 and TRBJ2-3): NAGVMQNPRHLVRRRGQEARLRCSPMKGHSHVYWYRQLPEEGLKFMVYLQKENIIDESGMPKERFSAEFPKEGPSILRIQQVVRGDSAAYFCASSQAGISTDTQYFGPGTRLTVL.

The rearrangement links TRBV19 to TRBJ1-1; the match to TRBD1 covers 7 bases. V gave up 5 bases and J gave up 6 bases; unmatched junction bases: 9. Germline CDR1 and CDR2: LNHDA and SQIVND (reference sequence). The CDR3 has 14 amino acids. CDR3 sequence: CASSLHRGPPEAFF. CDR3 coding DNA: TGTGCCAGTAGTTTACACAGGGGACCCCCTGAAGCTTTCTTT.

The chain has TRBV15 and TRBJ2-1, with 9 positions matching TRBD2. The CDR3 sequence is 16 residues long. The J segment lost 6 bases and the V segment lost 0 bases, leaving 6 bases of the junction unmatched. Germline CDR1 is LNHNV and CDR2 is YYDKDF (reference sequence). The CDR3 protein is CATSRDSAGGFNEQFF. In nucleotides, the CDR3 is TGTGCCACCAGCAGAGATTCAGCGGGAGGTTTCAATGAGCAGTTCTTC.

The chain recombines TRBV9 with TRBJ1-4; D perhaps matches TRBD1 (5 bases). Between the trimmed V and J ends, which lost 0 bases and 8 bases, there was a span of 14 bases. CDR3 length: 15 residues. Germline CDR1 SGDLS, CDR2 YYNGEE. The CDR3 DNA sequence: TGTGCCAGCAGCGTAGGTGGAGGGGTGGGCGAAAAACTGTTTTTT. Its translation is CASSVGGGVGEKLFF.

This chain links TRBV5-1 with TRBJ2-7; 8 bases are shared with TRBD1. Germline CDR1 reads SGHRS; CDR2 reads YFSETQ. The ends lost 3 bases at V and 2 bases at J; junction bases unmatched: 4. The CDR3 runs to 14 residues. The CDR3, as DNA: TGCGCCAGCAGCTCTACGACAGGGGCCTACGAGCAGTACTTC. This gives the protein CASSSTTGAYEQYF.

CDR3 bases: TGTGCCAGCAAGCCGGTTGCGGGAGATGGGAACGAGCAGTACTTC. This sequence encodes CASKPVAGDGNEQYF. The chain recombines TRBV7-9 with TRBJ2-7, with 7 nucleotides matching TRBD2. The CDR3 extends over 15 amino acids. The germline gives CDR1 SEHNR, CDR2 FQNEAQ (reference sequence). V lost 7 bases and J lost 5; bases outside the gene matches: 14. Drawing the rest from reference TRBV7-9 and TRBJ2-7, the complete variable domain is DTGVSQNPRHKITKRGQNVTFRCDPISEHNRLYWYRQTLGQGPEFLTYFQNEAQLEKSRLLSDRFSAERPKGSFSTLEIQRTEQGDSAMYLCASKPVAGDGNEQYFGPGTRLTVT.

The rearrangement joins TRBV12-3 or TRBV12-4 to TRBJ2-7; D not certain. Trimming removed 2 bases from V and 10 bases from J, with 9 bases in between. This CDR3 region has 11 residues. CDR3 DNA sequence: TGTGCCAGCAGTTTAAGACCTAGTCAGTACTTC. It is translated as CASSLRPSQYF.

The rearrangement links TRBV27 to TRBJ2-2; perhaps TRBD1 as D (7 bases). The CDR3 loop spans 19 amino acids. Germline-derived CDR1 and CDR2 are MNHEY and SMNVEV (reference sequence). Trimming removed 4 bases from V and 4 bases from J, with 25 bases in between. The CDR3 loop reads CASSSRGTAQFRATGELFF. As DNA, the CDR3 is TGTGCCAGCAGTTCCCGCGGGACAGCCCAGTTCAGGGCCACCGGGGAGCTGTTTTTT.

The chain links TRBV24-1 to TRBJ2-1; 9 bases map to TRBD1. J gave up 9 bases and V 4 bases, and 15 bases lay outside the gene matches. The CDR3 has 17 residues. Germline-derived CDR1 and CDR2 are KGHDR and SFDVKD. The CDR3 DNA follows: TGTGCCACCAGTGACTCCGGTGGGACAGGGCCTAGGGGTGAGCAGTTCTTC. Translated, it gives CATSDSGGTGPRGEQFF.